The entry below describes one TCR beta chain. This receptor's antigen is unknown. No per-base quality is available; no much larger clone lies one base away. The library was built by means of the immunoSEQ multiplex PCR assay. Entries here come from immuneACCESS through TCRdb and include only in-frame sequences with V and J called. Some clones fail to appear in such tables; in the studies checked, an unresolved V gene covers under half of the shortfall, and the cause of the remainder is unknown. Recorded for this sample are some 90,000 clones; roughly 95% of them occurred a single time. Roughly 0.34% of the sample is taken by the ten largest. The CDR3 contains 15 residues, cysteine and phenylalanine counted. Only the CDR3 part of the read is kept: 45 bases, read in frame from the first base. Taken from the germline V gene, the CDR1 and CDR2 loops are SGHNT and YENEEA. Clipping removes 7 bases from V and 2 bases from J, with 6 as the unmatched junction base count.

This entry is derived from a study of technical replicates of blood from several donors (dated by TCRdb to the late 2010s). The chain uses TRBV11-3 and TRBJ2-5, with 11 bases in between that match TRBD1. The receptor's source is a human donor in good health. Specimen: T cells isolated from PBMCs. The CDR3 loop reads CASNQRDRGQETQYF. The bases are TGTGCCAGCAACCAAAGGGACAGGGGGCAAGAGACCCAGTACTTC.